This T cell receptor (beta chain) came from a study of shared clonotypes between healthy human individuals. Germline assignment: CDR1 SGHNT and CDR2 YENEEA. The CDR3 length is 18 residues. Losses at the gene ends were 1 base for V and 4 bases for J; bases not matched to a gene: 15. Some clones are missing from TCRdb's copy, which holds only in-frame ones; the method was immunoSEQ multiplex PCR. The table has some 980,000 clones, 76% seen once; the top ten hold roughly 1.5%. The chain is built from TRBV11-3 and TRBJ1-2; 7 bases are a match to TRBD1. Sequencing used memory CD4+ T cells sorted from blood. Subset denoted: CD45RA-negative fraction. This TCR derives from a man younger than 35 in good health. The CDR3 loop reads CASSLAPGTARKFYGYTF. DNA of the CDR3: TGTGCCAGCAGCTTAGCGCCAGGGACAGCACGAAAGTTCTATGGCTACACCTTC. Looking up the rest from reference TRBV11-3 and TRBJ1-2 gives the full variable domain: EAGVVQSPRYKIIEKKQPVAFWCNPISGHNTLYWYLQNLGQGPELLIRYENEEAVDDSQLPKDRFSAERLKGVDSTLKIQPAELGDSAVYLCASSLAPGTARKFYGYTFGSGTRLTVV.